The 17 T cell receptor beta chains below come from one sample, sequenced in a study of human T cells and chemical hapten exposure. TCRdb fed the RACE reads into MiXCR, producing one record per CDR3 protein. The sample has 380,000 or so distinct CDR3 sequences; roughly 5% are singletons. Time point denoted: patch test 1, 2 weeks after DPC sensitization. As to treatment: therapeutic diphenylcyclopropenone sensitization with weekly scalp DPC. The sample was whole blood, taken in connection with sensitization to the hapten diphenylcyclopropenone (DPC). The receptors come from a woman aged 50 to 60 with alopecia areata. Some clones in this sample may be carry-over from other donors' samples.

This clonotype was observed a few times. The chain uses TRBV14 and TRBJ2-1; no firm D call. V lost 4 bases to trimming and J lost 2 bases, with 6 bases between them. This CDR3 is 13 amino acids long. The germline CDR1 and CDR2 sequences are SGHDN and FVKESK. The CDR3 coding sequence is TGTGCCAGCAGCCCCCACCCCTACAATGAGCAGTTCTTC. Translation gives CASSPHPYNEQFF.

The chain joins TRBV11-2 to TRBJ1-5; D perhaps matches TRBD1 (6 bases). Between the trimmed V and J ends, which lost 1 base and 11 bases, there was a span of 6 bases. CDR3 size: 11 residues. Germline CDR1 reads SGHAT; CDR2 reads FQNNGV. Here the CDR3 DNA reads TGTGCCAGCAGCTTAGGGGACACCCAGCATTTT. As protein: CASSLGDTQHF.

This clonotype was found many times. The chain employs TRBV5-6 and TRBJ1-3; 11 bases align to TRBD1. Germline V gives CDR1 SGHDT, CDR2 YYEEEE. The CDR3 spans 17 residues. Losses at the gene ends were 2 bases for V and 1 base for J; bases not matched to a gene: 5. CDR3 region: CASSFPDRGRSGNTIYF. CDR3 bases: TGTGCCAGCAGCTTCCCGGACAGGGGGCGTTCTGGAAACACCATATATTTT.

Note on this clonotype: This may come from a read error, since a much larger clone is one base off. V and J are TRBV5-1 and TRBJ2-3, with D hard to call. Deletions cut 1 base from V and 4 bases from J, with 10 bases between. This CDR3 spans 14 amino acids. Germline lookup yields CDR1 SGHRS and CDR2 YFSETQ. For the CDR3, the DNA is TGCGCCAGCAGCTTGTCCACAAGGTCAGATACGCAGTATTTT. This codes for CASSLSTRSDTQYF.

This clonotype was counted at least ten times. The genes are TRBV6-2 or TRBV6-3 and TRBJ1-1, with 10 nucleotides matching TRBD1. V gave up 2 bases and J gave up 4 bases; unmatched junction bases: 1. The length of the CDR3 is 14 residues. CDR1 and CDR2 (germline): MNHEY, SVGEGT. The CDR3 sequence is CASSYGTGATEAFF. The CDR3 nucleotides are TGTGCCAGCAGTTACGGGACAGGGGCCACTGAAGCTTTCTTT.

This clonotype was detected many times. The chain couples TRBV12-3 or TRBV12-4 to TRBJ2-1, with a tentative D call TRBD2 (5 bases). V lost 2 bases, J lost 7 bases, and 12 bases lay in between. CDR3 length: 14 residues. The CDR3 coding sequence is TGTGCCAGCAGTTTAACGGGAAGGTCAAATGAGCAGTTCTTC. Translating it yields CASSLTGRSNEQFF.

This clonotype came up once. The chain uses TRBV28 and TRBJ2-2; TRBD2 matches 7 bases. V gave up 6 bases and J gave up 6 bases; unmatched junction bases: 7. The CDR3 runs to 14 residues. Germline CDR1 is MDHEN and CDR2 is SYDVKM. The CDR3 DNA reads TGTGCCAGCAGCGGAGGCGGGAGTTCCGGGGAGCTGTTTTTT. Protein product: CASSGGGSSGELFF.

The V call is TRBV20-1, the J call TRBJ2-7, with a weak D call TRBD1 (5 bases). Germline V gene sequence: CDR1 DFQATT, CDR2 SNEGSKA (reference sequence). Trimming took 3 bases from V and 0 from J, leaving 15 bases between them. This CDR3 comprises 15 residues. Written as DNA, the CDR3 is TGCAGTGCTAGGGACGTATACAGGAGCTCCTACGAGCAGTACTTC. Its translation: CSARDVYRSSYEQYF.

Ten or more counts support this clonotype. The J gene is TRBJ1-5, the V gene TRBV30; D is uncertain. The V end was cut by 2 bases, the J end by 1 base, with 9 bases between. Germline CDR1 reads GTSNPN; CDR2 reads SVGIG (reference sequence). The CDR3 spans 14 residues. Here the CDR3 DNA reads TGTGCCTGGAGTCTCTCCGACAGCAATCAGCCCCAGCATTTT. Its translation: CAWSLSDSNQPQHF.

The CDR3 DNA reads as TGTGCCAGCAGCCAAGGACTAGCGGGTTGGAATGAGCAGTTCTTC. Its protein product is CASSQGLAGWNEQFF. The rearrangement links TRBV3-1 to TRBJ2-1, with 10 bases matching TRBD2. With 1 base clipped from V and 7 bases from J, the junction kept 4 bases outside the gene matches. Looked up from germline, CDR1 is LGHDT and CDR2 is YNNKEL (reference sequence). CDR3 length: 15 amino acids.

This clonotype was seen a few times. V usage is TRBV3-1 and J usage is TRBJ1-2; D unresolved. This CDR3 contains 15 residues. V was pared by 4 bases and J by 7 bases, with 19 bases between. Germline assignment: CDR1 LGHDT and CDR2 YNNKEL (reference sequence). The CDR3 region is CASSPPAGHLAGYTF. In DNA form, the CDR3 reads TGTGCCAGCAGCCCGCCGGCTGGGCACCTAGCTGGCTACACCTTC.

This clonotype was recorded at least ten times. The chain couples TRBV27 to TRBJ2-3; D possibly corresponds to TRBD1 (7 bases). This CDR3 comprises 20 residues. Germline V gives CDR1 MNHEY, CDR2 SMNVEV (reference sequence). The V end lost 7 bases, the J end lost 0 bases, and 29 bases lay between the germline ends. The CDR3 spells CASIPWMGEGGGTSTDTQYF. CDR3 nucleotides: TGTGCCAGCATTCCCTGGATGGGAGAAGGGGGCGGGACTAGCACAGATACGCAGTATTTT.

At least ten counts were recorded for this clonotype. This chain connects TRBV27 to TRBJ1-1; D ambiguous. There are 12 residues in the CDR3. Germline values: CDR1 MNHEY, CDR2 SMNVEV (reference sequence). Trimming cost V 7 bases and J 4 bases, with 10 bases left between them. CDR3 residues: CASKNPPTEAFF. The DNA of the CDR3 is TGTGCCAGCAAAAACCCGCCCACTGAAGCTTTCTTT.

V usage is TRBV12-3 or TRBV12-4 and J usage is TRBJ1-2; D may be TRBD1 (5 bases). The ends were cut back, 5 bases at V and 6 bases at J, with 13 bases in the middle. The CDR3 consists of 13 residues. The CDR3 bases are TGTGCCAGCAGTCCACGGGGCCCCGATGGCTACACCTTC. Protein sequence: CASSPRGPDGYTF.

The table lists this clonotype with a few counts. This sequence joins TRBV6-2 or TRBV6-3 and TRBJ1-5; TRBD1 aligns across 10 bases. Germline V CDR1 and CDR2: MNHEY, SVGEGT. The CDR3 length is 17 residues. With 6 bases clipped from V and 7 bases from J, the junction kept 15 bases outside the gene matches. CDR3 coding DNA: TGTGCCAGCAGCTGGGTCCCGGGACAGGGGTTTGAGCAGCCCCAGCATTTT. Amino acids: CASSWVPGQGFEQPQHF.

In this sample, this clonotype turned up many times. This chain links TRBV20-1 with TRBJ2-7; 7 positions match TRBD2. This CDR3 has 15 amino acids. V lost 3 bases and J lost 6; bases outside the gene matches: 14. Germline CDR1 reads DFQATT; CDR2 reads SNEGSKA (reference sequence). The CDR3 coding sequence is TGCAGTGCTAGGAGGCCAACGGGAGGAAGGAGCGAGCAGTACTTC. The encoded protein is CSARRPTGGRSEQYF.

This clonotype has just a few counts. The J gene is TRBJ2-2, the V gene TRBV20-1; 11 positions agree with TRBD2. V gave up 5 bases and J gave up 5 bases; unmatched junction bases: 4. This CDR3 spans 14 amino acids. The germline V gene encodes CDR1 DFQATT and CDR2 SNEGSKA (reference sequence). The CDR3 loop is CSASIAGGTGELFF. In nucleotides, the CDR3 is TGCAGTGCTTCTATAGCGGGAGGGACCGGGGAGCTGTTTTTT.